The source of this T cell receptor (beta chain) is a study of cytomegalovirus exposure and HLA in healthy donors. On the study more broadly: The 110 million or so unique TCR beta sequences, from roughly 170 million T cells, were found by an earlier analysis. Study conclusions and caveats: Researchers counted 164 TCR beta chains as cytomegalovirus-associated. What TCR beta sequences reportedly achieved was accurate prediction of HLA-A and HLA-B alleles in most subjects.

The study ran its PCR with 60 Vbeta and 13 Jbeta primers. Authors' data handling: In a later analysis, around 10 million of 60 million to 80 million unique beta chains occurred in at least two donors. Libraries were prepared by immunoSEQ multiplex PCR; TCRdb keeps only in-frame clonotypes and omits some of them. V and J calls and clone size are given by that table; D and trimming were obtained from the DNA. Its clone listing holds 130,000 to 150,000 clones. CDR1 and CDR2 from the germline V gene are SNHLY and FYNNEI. This CDR3 is built from 12 residues. Trimming cost V 5 bases and J 8 bases, with 10 bases left between them. Remarks on this clone: Its antigen remains unknown.

The sequenced sample consisted of PBMCs. The chain uses TRBV2 and TRBJ2-1, with unresolved D. The origin of this receptor is a man in his forties in good health and CMV-seronegative. The CDR3 sequence: CASSPQVDEQFF. CDR3 in DNA: TGTGCCAGCAGTCCCCAGGTAGATGAGCAGTTCTTC.